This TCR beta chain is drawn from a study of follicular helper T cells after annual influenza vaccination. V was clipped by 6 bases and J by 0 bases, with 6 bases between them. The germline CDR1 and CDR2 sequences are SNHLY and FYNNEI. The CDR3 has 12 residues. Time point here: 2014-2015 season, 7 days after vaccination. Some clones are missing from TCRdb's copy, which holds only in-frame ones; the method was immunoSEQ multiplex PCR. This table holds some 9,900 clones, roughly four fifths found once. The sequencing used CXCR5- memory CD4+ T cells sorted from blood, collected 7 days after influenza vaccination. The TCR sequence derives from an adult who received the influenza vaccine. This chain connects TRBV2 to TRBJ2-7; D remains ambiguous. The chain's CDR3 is CASRRSSYEQYF. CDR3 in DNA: TGTGCCAGCAGGCGGAGCTCCTACGAGCAGTACTTC.